These 11 T cell receptor beta chains originate from one sample sequenced in a study of CD4 T cell repertoires in COVID-19. Sequencing used immunoSEQ multiplex PCR; TCRdb keeps in-frame clones, though not all of them. The data contain approximately 75,000 clones, about four fifths of them seen just once; the ten biggest clones take up about 0.61%. Here the sequenced sample was CD4+ T cells from peripheral blood, taken after recovery from COVID-19. The origin of the receptors is a human donor who had COVID-19.

The genes are TRBV20-1 and TRBJ1-2; D call uncertain. The germline V and J ends were trimmed by 5 bases and 3 bases, with 4 bases remaining between them. The germline gives CDR1 DFQATT, CDR2 SNEGSKA (reference sequence). The CDR3 extends over 10 amino acids. The CDR3 spells CSAPYYGYTF. In nucleotides, the CDR3 is TGCAGTGCTCCGTACTATGGCTACACCTTC.

As for this clone: Since no conserved phenylalanine or tryptophan closes the CDR3, a read error is the likely cause. The chain employs TRBV18 and TRBJ1-5; D is undetermined. V gave up 3 bases and J gave up 4 bases, with 7 bases separating them. Looked up from germline, CDR1 is KGHSH and CDR2 is LQKENI. The CDR3 sequence is 13 residues long. The DNA of the CDR3 is TGTGCCAGCTCACCCGGAGGAAATCAGCCCCAGCATCTT. Encoded protein: CASSPGGNQPQHL.

The genes are TRBV10-2 and TRBJ1-4; D not certain. The CDR3 spans 16 residues. Germline V gene sequence: CDR1 WSHSY, CDR2 SAAADI. The V end was cut by 2 bases, the J end by 8 bases, with 18 bases between. CDR3 DNA: TGCGCCAGCAGTGAGGTCAGTAGGATGGCATCCGAAAAACTGTTTTTT. Its protein is CASSEVSRMASEKLFF.

V usage is TRBV6-5 and J usage is TRBJ1-1; tentatively, D is TRBD1 (5 bases). The V and J ends lost 2 bases and 3 bases respectively, with 10 bases between them. CDR1 and CDR2 from the germline V gene are MNHEY and SVGAGI. The CDR3 length is 14 residues. This chain's CDR3 is CASSYAGSDTEAFF. The CDR3 coding sequence is TGTGCCAGCAGTTACGCAGGGTCCGACACTGAAGCTTTCTTT.

The chain carries TRBV5-1 and TRBJ1-1; TRBD1 might be the D (6 bases). The CDR3 is 14 amino acids. Germline-derived CDR1 and CDR2 are SGHRS and YFSETQ. With 4 bases removed from V and 1 base from J, the gap between germline ends came to 11 bases. The CDR3 spells CASSPGQPNTEAFF. Here the CDR3 DNA reads TGCGCCAGCAGCCCCGGACAGCCGAACACTGAAGCTTTCTTT.

This chain connects TRBV19 to TRBJ2-3; 9 nucleotides match TRBD1. CDR3 size: 15 residues. The germline V gene encodes CDR1 LNHDA and CDR2 SQIVND (reference sequence). V shed 5 bases, J shed 0 bases, and the junction held 3 bases outside the gene matches. The CDR3 reads CASSPGTGSTDTQYF. In DNA form, the CDR3 reads TGTGCCAGTAGTCCGGGGACAGGGAGCACAGATACGCAGTATTTT.

This clone was detected a few times. This chain joins TRBV10-3 and TRBJ2-1, with TRBD1 matching 9 bases. The junction had 11 bases not matched to a gene; V was cut back by 2 bases and J by 9 bases. From germline, CDR1 is ENHRY and CDR2 SYGVKD. The CDR3 totals 16 residues. CDR3 amino acids: CAISEPTPDRGGEQFF. CDR3 in DNA: TGTGCCATCAGTGAGCCGACCCCGGACAGGGGAGGTGAGCAGTTCTTC.

In its sample, this clone was seen a few times. The V gene is TRBV7-2, the J gene TRBJ2-2; TRBD1 is a possible D gene (8 bases). The CDR3 length is 15 residues. Germline V gives CDR1 SGHTA, CDR2 FQGNSA. V dropped 4 bases and J dropped 5 bases, with 14 bases sitting between them. The CDR3 is CASSSGQGGTGELFF. The CDR3 nucleotides are TGTGCCAGCAGCTCAGGACAGGGAGGGACCGGGGAGCTGTTTTTT.

V and J are TRBV28 and TRBJ1-2, with 7 positions matching TRBD1. The CDR3 has 11 amino acids. V was clipped by 4 bases and J by 8 bases; unmatched bases: 1. CDR1 is MDHEN, CDR2 SYDVKM, per germline. The CDR3 DNA sequence: TGTGCCAGCAGTTACAGGGGCGGCTACACCTTC. Translated, it gives CASSYRGGYTF.

The chain carries TRBV19 and TRBJ1-3; D is possibly TRBD1 (6 bases). Germline values: CDR1 LNHDA, CDR2 SQIVND (reference sequence). V was trimmed by 9 bases and J by 2 bases, leaving 17 bases between them. The CDR3 loop spans 15 amino acids. This CDR3 is CASEQTRGAGNTIYF. The CDR3 nucleotides are TGTGCCAGCGAACAGACCAGGGGTGCTGGAAACACCATATATTTT.

This clone was counted only a few times. The chain links TRBV2 to TRBJ2-1, with D unresolved. The CDR3 contains 11 residues. The germline V gene encodes CDR1 SNHLY and CDR2 FYNNEI. Trimming cost V 7 bases and J 8 bases, with 9 bases left between them. The CDR3 loop reads CASNRFHEQFF. The CDR3 DNA is TGTGCCAGCAACCGGTTCCATGAGCAGTTCTTC. The full variable domain, completed using reference TRBV2 and TRBJ2-1, is EPEVTQTPSHQVTQMGQEVILRCVPISNHLYFYWYRQILGQKVEFLVSFYNNEISEKSEIFDDQFSVERPDGSNFTLKIRSTKLEDSAMYFCASNRFHEQFFGPGTRLTVL.